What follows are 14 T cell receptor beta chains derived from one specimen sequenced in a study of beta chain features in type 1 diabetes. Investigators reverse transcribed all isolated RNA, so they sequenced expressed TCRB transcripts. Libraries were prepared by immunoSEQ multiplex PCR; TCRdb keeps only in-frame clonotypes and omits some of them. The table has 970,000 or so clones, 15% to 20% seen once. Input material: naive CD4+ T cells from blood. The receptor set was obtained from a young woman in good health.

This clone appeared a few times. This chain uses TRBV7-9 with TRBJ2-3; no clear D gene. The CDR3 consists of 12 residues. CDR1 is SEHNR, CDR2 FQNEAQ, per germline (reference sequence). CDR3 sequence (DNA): TGTGGTGCAGACATTTCCCCAGATACGCAGTATTTT. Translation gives CGADISPDTQYF.

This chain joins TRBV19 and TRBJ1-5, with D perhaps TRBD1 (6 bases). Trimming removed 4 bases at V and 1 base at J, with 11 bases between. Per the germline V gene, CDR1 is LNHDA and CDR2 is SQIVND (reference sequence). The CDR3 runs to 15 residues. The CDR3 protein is CASSKAGESNQPQHF. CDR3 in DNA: TGTGCCAGTAGTAAGGCAGGGGAAAGCAATCAGCCCCAGCATTTT.

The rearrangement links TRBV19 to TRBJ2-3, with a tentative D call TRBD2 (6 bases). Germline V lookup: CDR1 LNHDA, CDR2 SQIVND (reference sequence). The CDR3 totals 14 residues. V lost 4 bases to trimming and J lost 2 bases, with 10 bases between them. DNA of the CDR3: TGTGCCAGTAGTACCCCGGGACTCACAGATACGCAGTATTTT. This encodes CASSTPGLTDTQYF. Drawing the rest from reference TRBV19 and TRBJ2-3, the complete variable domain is DGGITQSPKYLFRKEGQNVTLSCEQNLNHDAMYWYRQDPGQGLRLIYYSQIVNDFQKGDIAEGYSVSREKKESFPLTVTSAQKNPTAFYLCASSTPGLTDTQYFGPGTRLTVL.

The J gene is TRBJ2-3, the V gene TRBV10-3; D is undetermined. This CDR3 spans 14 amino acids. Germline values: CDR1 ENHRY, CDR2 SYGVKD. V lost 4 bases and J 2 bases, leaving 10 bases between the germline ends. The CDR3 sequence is CAISGAVPTDTQYF. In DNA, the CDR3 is TGTGCCATCAGTGGGGCGGTGCCCACAGATACGCAGTATTTT.

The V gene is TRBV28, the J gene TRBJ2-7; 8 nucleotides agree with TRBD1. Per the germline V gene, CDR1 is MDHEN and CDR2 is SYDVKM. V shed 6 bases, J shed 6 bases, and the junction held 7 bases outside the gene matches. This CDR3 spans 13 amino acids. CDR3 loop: CASSGQGFLEQYF. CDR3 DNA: TGTGCCAGCAGCGGACAGGGTTTTCTCGAGCAGTACTTC.

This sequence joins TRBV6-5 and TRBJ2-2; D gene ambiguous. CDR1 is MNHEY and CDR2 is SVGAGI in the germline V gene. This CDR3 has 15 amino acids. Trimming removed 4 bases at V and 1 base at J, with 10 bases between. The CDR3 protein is CASSSLMGNTGELFF. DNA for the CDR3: TGTGCCAGCAGTTCTCTGATGGGGAACACCGGGGAGCTGTTTTTT.

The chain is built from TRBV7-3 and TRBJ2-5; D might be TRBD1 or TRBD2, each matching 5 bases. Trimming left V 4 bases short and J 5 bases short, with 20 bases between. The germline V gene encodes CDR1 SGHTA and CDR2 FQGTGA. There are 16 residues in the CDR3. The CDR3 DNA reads TGTGCCAGCAGCTCCGGGCTAGGGGCGACGGGGGAGACCCAGTACTTC. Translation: CASSSGLGATGETQYF.

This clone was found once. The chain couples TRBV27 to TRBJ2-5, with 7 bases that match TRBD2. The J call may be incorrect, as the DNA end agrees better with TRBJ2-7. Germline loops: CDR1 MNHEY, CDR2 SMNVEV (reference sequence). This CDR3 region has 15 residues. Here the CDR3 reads CASSRRLASSYEQYF. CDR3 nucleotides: TGTGCCAGCAGTAGGCGACTAGCCTCCTCCTACGAGCAGTACTTC.

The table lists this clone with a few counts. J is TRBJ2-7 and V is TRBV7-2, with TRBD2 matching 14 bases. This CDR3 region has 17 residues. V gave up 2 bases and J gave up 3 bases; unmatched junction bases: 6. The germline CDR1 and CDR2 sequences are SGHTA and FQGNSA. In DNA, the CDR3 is TGTGCCAGCAGCTTAAGTCGGGGGACTAGCGGGAGCTACGAGCAGTACTTC. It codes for CASSLSRGTSGSYEQYF.

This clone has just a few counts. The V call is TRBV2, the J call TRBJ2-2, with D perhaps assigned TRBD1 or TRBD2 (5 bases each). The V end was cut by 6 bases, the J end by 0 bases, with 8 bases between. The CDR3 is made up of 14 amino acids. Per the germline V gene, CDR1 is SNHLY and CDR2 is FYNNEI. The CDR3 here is CASRGTANTGELFF. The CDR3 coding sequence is TGTGCCAGCAGGGGGACGGCGAACACCGGGGAGCTGTTTTTT.

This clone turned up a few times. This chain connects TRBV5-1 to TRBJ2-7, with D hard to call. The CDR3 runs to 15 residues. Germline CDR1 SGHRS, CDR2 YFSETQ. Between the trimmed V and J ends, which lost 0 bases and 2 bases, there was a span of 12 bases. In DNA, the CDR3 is TGCGCCAGCAGCTTGGCAAAGGGAAACCCCTACGAGCAGTACTTC. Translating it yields CASSLAKGNPYEQYF.

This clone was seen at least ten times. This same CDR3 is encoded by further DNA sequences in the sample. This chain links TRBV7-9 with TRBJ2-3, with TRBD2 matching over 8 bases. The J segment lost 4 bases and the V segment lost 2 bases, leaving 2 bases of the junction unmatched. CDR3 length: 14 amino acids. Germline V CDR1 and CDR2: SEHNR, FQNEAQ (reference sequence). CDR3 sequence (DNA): TGTGCCAGCAGCTTAACGGGAGGGTCAGATACGCAGTATTTT. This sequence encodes CASSLTGGSDTQYF.

In nucleotides, the CDR3 is TGTGCCAGCAGCGTAGATAGCCAGTTCCCAGATTTTTACGAGCAGTACTTC. This sequence encodes CASSVDSQFPDFYEQYF. J is TRBJ2-7 and V is TRBV9; D is uncertain. Germline CDR1 is SGDLS and CDR2 is YYNGEE. The CDR3 length is 17 residues. Trimming stripped 0 bases from V and 4 bases from J, with 20 bases between.

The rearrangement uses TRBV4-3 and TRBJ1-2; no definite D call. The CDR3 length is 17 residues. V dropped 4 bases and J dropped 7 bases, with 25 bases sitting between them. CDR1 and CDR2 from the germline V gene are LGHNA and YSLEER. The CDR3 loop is CASSRSTRLEGSSGYTF. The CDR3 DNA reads TGCGCCAGCAGCCGTTCTACTAGACTAGAGGGCTCTAGTGGCTACACCTTC.